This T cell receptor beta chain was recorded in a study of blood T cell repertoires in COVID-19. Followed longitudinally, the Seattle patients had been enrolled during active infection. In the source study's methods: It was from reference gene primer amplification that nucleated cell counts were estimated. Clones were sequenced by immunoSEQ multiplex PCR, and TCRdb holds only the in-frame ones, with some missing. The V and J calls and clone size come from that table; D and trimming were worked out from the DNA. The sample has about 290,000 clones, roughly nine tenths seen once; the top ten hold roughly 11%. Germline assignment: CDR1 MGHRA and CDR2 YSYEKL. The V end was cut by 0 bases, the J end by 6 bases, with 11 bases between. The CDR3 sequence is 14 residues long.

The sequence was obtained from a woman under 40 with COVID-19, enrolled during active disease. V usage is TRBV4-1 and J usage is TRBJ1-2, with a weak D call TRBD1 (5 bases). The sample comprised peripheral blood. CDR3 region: CASSQEGQANGYTF. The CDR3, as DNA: TGCGCCAGCAGCCAAGAGGGGCAAGCAAATGGCTACACCTTC.